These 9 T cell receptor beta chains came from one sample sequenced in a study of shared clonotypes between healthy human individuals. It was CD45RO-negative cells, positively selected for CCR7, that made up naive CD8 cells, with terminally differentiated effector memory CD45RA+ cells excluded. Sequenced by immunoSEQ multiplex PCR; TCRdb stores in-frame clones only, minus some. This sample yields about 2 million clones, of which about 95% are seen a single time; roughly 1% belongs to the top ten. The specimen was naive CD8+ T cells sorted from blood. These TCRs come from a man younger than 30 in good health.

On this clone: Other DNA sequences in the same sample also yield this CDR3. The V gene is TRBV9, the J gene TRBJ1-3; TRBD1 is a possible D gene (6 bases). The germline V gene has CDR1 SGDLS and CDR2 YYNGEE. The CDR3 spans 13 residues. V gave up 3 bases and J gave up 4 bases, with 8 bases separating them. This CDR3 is CASSGGTGNTIYF. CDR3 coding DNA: TGTGCCAGCAGCGGTGGGACAGGAAACACCATATATTTT.

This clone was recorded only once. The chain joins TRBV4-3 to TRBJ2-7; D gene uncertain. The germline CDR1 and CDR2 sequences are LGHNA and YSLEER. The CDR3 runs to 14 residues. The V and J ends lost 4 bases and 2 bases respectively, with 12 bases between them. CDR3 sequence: CASSLQAEAYEQYF. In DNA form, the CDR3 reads TGCGCCAGCAGCCTGCAGGCAGAGGCCTACGAGCAGTACTTC.

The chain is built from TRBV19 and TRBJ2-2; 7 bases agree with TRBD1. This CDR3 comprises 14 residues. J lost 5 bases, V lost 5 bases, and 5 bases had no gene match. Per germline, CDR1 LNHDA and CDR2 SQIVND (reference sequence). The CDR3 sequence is CASSPTGLTGELFF. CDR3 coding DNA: TGTGCCAGTAGTCCGACAGGGTTAACCGGGGAGCTGTTTTTT. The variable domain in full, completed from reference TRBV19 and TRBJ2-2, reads DGGITQSPKYLFRKEGQNVTLSCEQNLNHDAMYWYRQDPGQGLRLIYYSQIVNDFQKGDIAEGYSVSREKKESFPLTVTSAQKNPTAFYLCASSPTGLTGELFFGEGSRLTVL.

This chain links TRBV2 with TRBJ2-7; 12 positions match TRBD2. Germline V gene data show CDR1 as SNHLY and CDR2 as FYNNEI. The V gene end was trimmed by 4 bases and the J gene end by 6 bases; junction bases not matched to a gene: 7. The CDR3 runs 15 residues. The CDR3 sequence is CASSATSGGLGEQYF. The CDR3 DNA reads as TGTGCCAGCAGTGCGACTAGCGGGGGTTTGGGCGAGCAGTACTTC. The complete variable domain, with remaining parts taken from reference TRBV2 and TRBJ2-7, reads EPEVTQTPSHQVTQMGQEVILRCVPISNHLYFYWYRQILGQKVEFLVSFYNNEISEKSEIFDDQFSVERPDGSNFTLKIRSTKLEDSAMYFCASSATSGGLGEQYFGPGTRLTVT.

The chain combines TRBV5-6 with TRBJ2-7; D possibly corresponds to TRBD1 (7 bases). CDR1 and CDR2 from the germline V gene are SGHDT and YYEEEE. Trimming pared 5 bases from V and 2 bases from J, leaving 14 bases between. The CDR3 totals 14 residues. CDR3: CASRAGGPPYEQYF. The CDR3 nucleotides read TGTGCCAGCAGAGCAGGGGGGCCACCCTACGAGCAGTACTTC. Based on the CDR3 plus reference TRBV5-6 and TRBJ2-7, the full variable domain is DAGVTQSPTHLIKTRGQQVTLRCSPKSGHDTVSWYQQALGQGPQFIFQYYEEEERQRGNFPDRFSGHQFPNYSSELNVNALLLGDSALYLCASRAGGPPYEQYFGPGTRLTVT.

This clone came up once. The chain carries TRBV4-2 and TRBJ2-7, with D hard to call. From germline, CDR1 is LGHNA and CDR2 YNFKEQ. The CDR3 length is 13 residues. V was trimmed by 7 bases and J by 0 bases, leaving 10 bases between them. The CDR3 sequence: CASTTDGSYEQYF. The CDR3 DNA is TGTGCCAGCACCACGGACGGCTCCTACGAGCAGTACTTC.

The CDR3 DNA sequence: TGTGCCAGCAGCTTGATGATGACGGACAGTAACCAAGAGACCCAGTACTTC. Translating gives CASSLMMTDSNQETQYF. The rearrangement uses TRBV5-6 and TRBJ2-5; weak D call: TRBD1 (6 bases). The CDR3 loop spans 17 amino acids. With 1 base removed from V and 0 bases from J, the gap between germline ends came to 16 bases. Germline V gene lookup returns CDR1 SGHDT and CDR2 YYEEEE.

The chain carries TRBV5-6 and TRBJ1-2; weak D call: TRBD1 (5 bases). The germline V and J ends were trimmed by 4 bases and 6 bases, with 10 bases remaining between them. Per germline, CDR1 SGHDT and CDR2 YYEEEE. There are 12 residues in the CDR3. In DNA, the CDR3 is TGTGCCAGCAGCCCTGGGACGGATGGCTACACCTTC. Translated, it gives CASSPGTDGYTF.

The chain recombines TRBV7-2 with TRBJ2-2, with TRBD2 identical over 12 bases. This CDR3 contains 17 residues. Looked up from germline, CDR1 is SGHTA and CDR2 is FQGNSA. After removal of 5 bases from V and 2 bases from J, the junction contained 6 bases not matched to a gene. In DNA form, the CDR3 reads TGTGCCAGCAGCCTGACTAGCGGGGGTCGAAACACCGGGGAGCTGTTTTTT. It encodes CASSLTSGGRNTGELFF.